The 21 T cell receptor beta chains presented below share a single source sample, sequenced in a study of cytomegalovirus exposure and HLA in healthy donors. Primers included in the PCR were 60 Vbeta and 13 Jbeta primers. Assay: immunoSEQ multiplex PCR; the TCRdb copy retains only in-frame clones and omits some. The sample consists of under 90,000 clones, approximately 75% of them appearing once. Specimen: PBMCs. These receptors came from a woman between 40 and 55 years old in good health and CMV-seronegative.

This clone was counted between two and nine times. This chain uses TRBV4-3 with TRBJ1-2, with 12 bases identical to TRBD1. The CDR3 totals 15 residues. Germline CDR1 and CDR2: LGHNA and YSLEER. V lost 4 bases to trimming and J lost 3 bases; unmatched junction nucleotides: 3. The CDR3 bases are TGCGCCAGCAGCCTAGGGACAGGGGGCTACTATGGCTACACCTTC. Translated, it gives CASSLGTGGYYGYTF.

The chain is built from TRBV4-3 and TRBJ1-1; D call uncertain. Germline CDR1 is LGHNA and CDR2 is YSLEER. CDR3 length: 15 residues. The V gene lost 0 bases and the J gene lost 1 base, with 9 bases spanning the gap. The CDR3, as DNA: TGCGCCAGCAGCCAAGAGGTGAACAAGAACACTGAAGCTTTCTTT. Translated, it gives CASSQEVNKNTEAFF.

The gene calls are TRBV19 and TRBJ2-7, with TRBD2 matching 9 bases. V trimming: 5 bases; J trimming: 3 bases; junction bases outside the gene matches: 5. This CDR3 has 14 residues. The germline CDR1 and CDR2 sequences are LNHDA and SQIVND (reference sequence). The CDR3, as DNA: TGTGCCAGTAGTTGGGCTAGCGGGAACTACGAGCAGTACTTC. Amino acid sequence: CASSWASGNYEQYF.

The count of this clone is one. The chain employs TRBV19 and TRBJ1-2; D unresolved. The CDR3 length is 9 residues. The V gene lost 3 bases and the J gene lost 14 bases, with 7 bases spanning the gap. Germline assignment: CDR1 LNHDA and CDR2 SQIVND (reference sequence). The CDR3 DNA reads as TGTGCCAGTAGTATGTACGGGACCTTC. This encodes CASSMYGTF.

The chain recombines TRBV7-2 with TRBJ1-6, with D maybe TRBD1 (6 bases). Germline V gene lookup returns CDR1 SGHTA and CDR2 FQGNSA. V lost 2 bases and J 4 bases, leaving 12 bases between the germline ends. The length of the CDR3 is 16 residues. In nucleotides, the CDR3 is TGTGCCAGCAGCTTAAGGGGGACGGCGTATAATTCACCCCTCCACTTT. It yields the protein CASSLRGTAYNSPLHF.

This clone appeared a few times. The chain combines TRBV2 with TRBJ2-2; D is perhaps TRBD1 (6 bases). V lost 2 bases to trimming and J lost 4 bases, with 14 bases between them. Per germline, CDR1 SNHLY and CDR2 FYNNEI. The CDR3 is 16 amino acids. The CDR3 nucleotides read TGTGCCAGCAGTGAATATGGGGGCCTAGGCACCGGGGAGCTGTTTTTT. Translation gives CASSEYGGLGTGELFF. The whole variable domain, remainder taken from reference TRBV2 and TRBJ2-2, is EPEVTQTPSHQVTQMGQEVILRCVPISNHLYFYWYRQILGQKVEFLVSFYNNEISEKSEIFDDQFSVERPDGSNFTLKIRSTKLEDSAMYFCASSEYGGLGTGELFFGEGSRLTVL.

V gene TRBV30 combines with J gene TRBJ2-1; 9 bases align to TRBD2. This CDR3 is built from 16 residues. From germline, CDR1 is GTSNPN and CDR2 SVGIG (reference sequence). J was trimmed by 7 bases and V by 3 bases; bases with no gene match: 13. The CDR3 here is CAWSRLAVPGWNEQFF. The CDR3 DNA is TGTGCCTGGAGCCGACTAGCGGTCCCGGGTTGGAATGAGCAGTTCTTC. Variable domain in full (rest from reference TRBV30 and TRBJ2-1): SQTIHQWPATLVQPVGSPLSLECTVEGTSNPNLYWYRQAAGRGLQLLFYSVGIGQISSEVPQNLSASRPQDRQFILSSKKLLLSDSGFYLCAWSRLAVPGWNEQFFGPGTRLTVL.

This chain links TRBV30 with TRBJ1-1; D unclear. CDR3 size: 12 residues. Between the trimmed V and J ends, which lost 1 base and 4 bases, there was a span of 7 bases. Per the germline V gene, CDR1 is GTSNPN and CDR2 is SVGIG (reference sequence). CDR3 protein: CAWSDHSTEAFF. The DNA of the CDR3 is TGTGCCTGGAGTGACCACTCCACTGAAGCTTTCTTT.

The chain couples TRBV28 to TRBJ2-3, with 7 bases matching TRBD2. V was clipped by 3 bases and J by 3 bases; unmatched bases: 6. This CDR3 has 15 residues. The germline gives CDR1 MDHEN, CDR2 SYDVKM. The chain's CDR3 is CASSFAGAGTDTQYF. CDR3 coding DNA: TGTGCCAGCAGTTTCGCGGGAGCGGGTACAGATACGCAGTATTTT.

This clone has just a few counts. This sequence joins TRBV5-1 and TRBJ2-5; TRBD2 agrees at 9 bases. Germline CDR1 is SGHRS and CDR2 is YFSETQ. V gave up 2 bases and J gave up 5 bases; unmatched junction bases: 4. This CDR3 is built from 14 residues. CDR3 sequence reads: CASSFSGGGETQYF. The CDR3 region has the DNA TGCGCCAGCAGCTTTAGCGGGGGCGGGGAGACCCAGTACTTC.

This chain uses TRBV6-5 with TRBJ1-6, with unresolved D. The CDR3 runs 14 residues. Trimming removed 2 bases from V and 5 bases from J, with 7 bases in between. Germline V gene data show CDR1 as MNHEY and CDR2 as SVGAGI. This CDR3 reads CASSYHRDNSPLHF. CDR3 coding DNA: TGTGCCAGCAGTTACCACAGAGATAATTCACCCCTCCACTTT.

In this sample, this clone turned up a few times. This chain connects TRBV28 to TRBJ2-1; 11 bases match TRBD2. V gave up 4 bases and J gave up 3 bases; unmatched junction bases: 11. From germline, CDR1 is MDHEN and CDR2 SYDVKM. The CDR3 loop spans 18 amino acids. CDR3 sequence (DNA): TGTGCCAGCAGTTCCCCCGGGACTAGCGGCATTCTCTACAATGAGCAGTTCTTC. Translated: CASSSPGTSGILYNEQFF.

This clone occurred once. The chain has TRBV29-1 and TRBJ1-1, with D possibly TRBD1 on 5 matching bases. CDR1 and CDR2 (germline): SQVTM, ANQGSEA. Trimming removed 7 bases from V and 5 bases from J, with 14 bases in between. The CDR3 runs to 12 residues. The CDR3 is CSGGTGETEAFF. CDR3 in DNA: TGCAGCGGCGGGACGGGGGAAACTGAAGCTTTCTTT.

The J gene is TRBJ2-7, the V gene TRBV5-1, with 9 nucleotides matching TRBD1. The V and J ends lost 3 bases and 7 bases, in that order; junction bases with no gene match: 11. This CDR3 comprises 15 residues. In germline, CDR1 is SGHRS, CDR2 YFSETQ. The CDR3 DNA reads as TGCGCCAGCAGCTCAATGGGACAGGGTTCGGGGGAGCAGTACTTC. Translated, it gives CASSSMGQGSGEQYF.

DNA of the CDR3: TGTGCCAGCAGCCCGATGGCCTTCCACACCGGGGAGCTGTTTTTT. Its protein product is CASSPMAFHTGELFF. The chain is built from TRBV11-2 and TRBJ2-2; no reliable D call. Germline-derived CDR1 and CDR2 are SGHAT and FQNNGV. V was shortened by 5 bases and J by 3 bases, with 13 bases between the two germline ends. The CDR3 spans 15 residues.

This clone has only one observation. For the CDR3, the DNA is TGTGCCAGCCGACAGGGGGCCGCCGAGCAGTACTTC. Protein sequence: CASRQGAAEQYF. The chain employs TRBV5-4 and TRBJ2-7; 10 nucleotides match TRBD1. The V and J ends lost 7 bases and 6 bases, in that order; junction bases with no gene match: 4. The CDR3 consists of 12 residues. The germline gives CDR1 SGHNT, CDR2 YYREEE (reference sequence).

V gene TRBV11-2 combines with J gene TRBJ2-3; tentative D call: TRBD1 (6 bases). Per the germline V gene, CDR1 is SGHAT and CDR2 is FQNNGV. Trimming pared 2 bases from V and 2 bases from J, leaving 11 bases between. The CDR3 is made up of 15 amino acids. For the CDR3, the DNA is TGTGCCAGCAGCTTAATCCCAGGGGCCACAGATACGCAGTATTTT. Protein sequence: CASSLIPGATDTQYF.

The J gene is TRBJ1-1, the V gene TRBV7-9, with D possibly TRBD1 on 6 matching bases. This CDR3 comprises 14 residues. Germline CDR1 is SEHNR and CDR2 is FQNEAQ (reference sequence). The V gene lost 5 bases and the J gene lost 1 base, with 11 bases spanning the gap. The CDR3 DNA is TGTGCCAGCAGCGGCGGACAGACGAACACTGAAGCTTTCTTT. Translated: CASSGGQTNTEAFF.

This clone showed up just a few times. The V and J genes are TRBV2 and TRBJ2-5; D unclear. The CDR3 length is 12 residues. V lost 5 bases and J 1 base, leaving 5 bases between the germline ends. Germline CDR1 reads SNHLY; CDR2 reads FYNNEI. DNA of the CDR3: TGTGCCAGCAGTTCCCGCCAAGAGACCCAGTACTTC. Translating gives CASSSRQETQYF.

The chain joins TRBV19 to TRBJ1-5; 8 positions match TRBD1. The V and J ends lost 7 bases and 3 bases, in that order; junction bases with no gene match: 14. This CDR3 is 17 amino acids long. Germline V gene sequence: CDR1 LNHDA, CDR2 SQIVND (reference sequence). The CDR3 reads CASKDRGRRRVNQPQHF. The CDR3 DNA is TGTGCCAGTAAAGACAGGGGCCGGAGGAGGGTCAATCAGCCCCAGCATTTT.

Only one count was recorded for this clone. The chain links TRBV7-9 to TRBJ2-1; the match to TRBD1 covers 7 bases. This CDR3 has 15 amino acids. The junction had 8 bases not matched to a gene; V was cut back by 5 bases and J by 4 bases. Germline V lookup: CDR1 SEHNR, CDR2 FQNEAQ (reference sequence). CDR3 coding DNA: TGTGCCAGCAGCCCGCTAGGGGGCGCGTACAATGAGCAGTTCTTC. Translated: CASSPLGGAYNEQFF.